Listed here are 32 T cell receptor beta chains from one sample, sequenced in a study of T cells in Graves' hyperthyroidism and ophthalmopathy. TCR beta CDR3 regions were amplified from RNA transcripts. TCR CDR3 regions were first amplified by RT-PCR with HTBI primers. TCRdb passed the multiplex PCR reads through MiXCR, listing each CDR3 protein once. There are roughly 180,000 distinct CDR3 sequences in the sample; 9.4% occur only once, and over 20% lies in the top ten. The source material was blood. These receptors were taken from a woman between 18 and 30 years old with Graves' hyperthyroidism that later progressed to Graves' ophthalmopathy.

This clonotype has more than one count but fewer than ten. CDR3 loop: CASGDGGLANEKLFF. DNA for the CDR3: TGTGCCAGTGGAGATGGGGGGCTGGCTAATGAAAAACTGTTTTTT. The rearrangement links TRBV19 to TRBJ1-4; D possibly corresponds to TRBD1 (6 bases). CDR1 is LNHDA, CDR2 SQIVND, per germline (reference sequence). The CDR3 spans 15 residues. V was pared by 8 bases and J by 3 bases, with 16 bases between.

The chain uses TRBV7-8 and TRBJ2-5, with 11 nucleotides matching TRBD2. The CDR3 sequence is 18 residues long. Germline V gives CDR1 SGHVS, CDR2 FQNEAQ. J lost 3 bases, V lost 0 bases, and 9 bases had no gene match. The CDR3 spells CASSLARLAGTLEETQYF. In DNA form, the CDR3 reads TGTGCCAGCAGCTTAGCCCGACTAGCGGGAACGCTAGAAGAGACCCAGTACTTC.

This clonotype has only a few counts. The chain employs TRBV2 and TRBJ1-2, with unresolved D. The CDR3 contains 13 residues. Germline CDR1 reads SNHLY; CDR2 reads FYNNEI. V lost 7 bases and J 1 base, leaving 10 bases between the germline ends. The CDR3 DNA reads as TGTGCCAGCAAAGAGATAGATAACTATGGCTACACCTTC. Protein: CASKEIDNYGYTF. Filled out from reference TRBV2 and TRBJ1-2, the complete variable domain reads EPEVTQTPSHQVTQMGQEVILRCVPISNHLYFYWYRQILGQKVEFLVSFYNNEISEKSEIFDDQFSVERPDGSNFTLKIRSTKLEDSAMYFCASKEIDNYGYTFGSGTRLTVV.

The gene calls are TRBV3-1 and TRBJ2-3, with 12 positions matching TRBD2. The J segment lost 4 bases and the V segment lost 3 bases, leaving 2 bases of the junction unmatched. This CDR3 has 15 amino acids. In germline, CDR1 is LGHDT, CDR2 YNNKEL (reference sequence). The CDR3 loop reads CASSQLAGGPDTQYF. The CDR3, as DNA: TGTGCCAGCAGCCAGCTAGCGGGGGGGCCAGATACGCAGTATTTT.

The chain carries TRBV5-4 and TRBJ1-1; 10 bases line up with TRBD1. CDR1 is SGHNT and CDR2 is YYREEE in the germline V gene (reference sequence). The CDR3 has 18 residues. The ends lost 3 bases at V and 3 bases at J; junction bases unmatched: 14. CDR3: CASSYGHWDRGLYTEAFF. The CDR3 nucleotides are TGTGCCAGCAGCTACGGGCATTGGGACAGGGGATTGTACACTGAAGCTTTCTTT.

This clonotype was observed many times. The chain couples TRBV7-2 to TRBJ2-7, with 7 positions matching TRBD1. This CDR3 spans 16 amino acids. Germline V lookup: CDR1 SGHTA, CDR2 FQGNSA. Trimming cost V 2 bases and J 2 bases; bases outside gene matches: 9. The CDR3 DNA is TGTGCCAGCAGCTTAACACCCATGGACAGGCCCTACGAGCAGTACTTC. This codes for CASSLTPMDRPYEQYF.

The chain carries TRBV18 and TRBJ1-2; D not resolved. The CDR3 length is 14 residues. Per germline, CDR1 KGHSH and CDR2 LQKENI. The V end was cut by 3 bases, the J end by 2 bases, with 10 bases between. The CDR3 DNA is TGTGCCAGCTCACCGGATCCTCCGAACTATGGCTACACCTTC. Residues: CASSPDPPNYGYTF.

This clonotype showed up just a few times. J is TRBJ2-3 and V is TRBV20-1; D gene uncertain. The germline V gene encodes CDR1 DFQATT and CDR2 SNEGSKA (reference sequence). The V end lost 3 bases, the J end lost 3 bases, and 10 bases lay between the germline ends. The CDR3 sequence is 13 residues long. Here the CDR3 reads CSASLENTDTQYF. The CDR3 coding sequence is TGCAGTGCTAGCCTGGAGAATACAGATACGCAGTATTTT.

There are a few counts of this clonotype. The CDR3 DNA follows: TGTGCCAGCAGCGTCAGTCCGGGACAGGGAAATGAAAAACTGTTTTTT. Protein: CASSVSPGQGNEKLFF. This chain uses TRBV9 with TRBJ1-4; 9 nucleotides align to TRBD1. CDR3 length: 16 amino acids. Looked up from germline, CDR1 is SGDLS and CDR2 is YYNGEE. V lost 2 bases, J lost 5 bases, and 7 bases stayed unmatched. Complete variable domain (other parts from reference TRBV9 and TRBJ1-4): DSGVTQTPKHLITATGQRVTLRCSPRSGDLSVYWYQQSLDQGLQFLIQYYNGEERAKGNILERFSAQQFPDLHSELNLSSLELGDSALYFCASSVSPGQGNEKLFFGSGTQLSVL.

This clonotype was recorded at least ten times. The chain couples TRBV12-3 or TRBV12-4 to TRBJ1-1; D might be TRBD1 (5 bases). Deletions cut 6 bases from V and 1 base from J, with 9 bases between. There are 13 residues in the CDR3. CDR3 bases: TGTGCCAGCAGGTTTGGACAGAACACTGAAGCTTTCTTT. This translates into CASRFGQNTEAFF.

Ten or more counts support this clonotype. The chain carries TRBV7-9 and TRBJ2-7; a possible D gene is TRBD1 (6 bases). The CDR3 runs to 14 residues. Trimming removed 5 bases at V and 3 bases at J, with 14 bases between. Germline values: CDR1 SEHNR, CDR2 FQNEAQ (reference sequence). Written as DNA, the CDR3 is TGTGCCAGCAGCGCCGGGACACGGAGCTACGAGCAGTACTTC. Translation: CASSAGTRSYEQYF.

V is TRBV6-5 and J is TRBJ2-1, with 8 bases identical to TRBD2. The trim removed 2 bases at V and 10 bases at J, leaving 4 bases unmatched. The germline CDR1 and CDR2 sequences are MNHEY and SVGAGI. The CDR3 consists of 13 residues. In DNA, the CDR3 is TGTGCCAGCAGTTACCGGGGGGGGGGGGAGCAGTTCTTC. Translation gives CASSYRGGGEQFF.

The CDR3 DNA is TGTGCCAGCAGTCCCTCCCTAGCGGGGACTTGGGATGAGCAGTTCTTC. It translates to CASSPSLAGTWDEQFF. The chain has TRBV27 and TRBJ2-1; 9 nucleotides align to TRBD2. The CDR3 length is 16 residues. Germline V gene lookup returns CDR1 MNHEY and CDR2 SMNVEV (reference sequence). V gave up 5 bases and J gave up 8 bases; unmatched junction bases: 13.

This clonotype occurred many times. J is TRBJ1-2 and V is TRBV7-9; 8 bases align to TRBD1. Germline trimming cut 5 bases from V and 2 bases from J; bases unmatched to any gene: 7. This CDR3 is 15 amino acids long. Germline CDR1 is SEHNR and CDR2 is FQNEAQ (reference sequence). The CDR3, as DNA: TGTGCCAGCAGCCGCCGGGACAGGACGAACTATGGCTACACCTTC. Translated: CASSRRDRTNYGYTF.

As to this clonotype: A much larger clone differs from this one at a single base, so this may be a read error. The chain recombines TRBV6-1 with TRBJ2-7; tentatively, D is TRBD2 (6 bases). The CDR3 consists of 13 residues. Germline V CDR1 and CDR2: MNHNS, SASEGT. CDR3 region: CVSSVGGKSEQYF. CDR3 sequence (DNA): TGTGTCAGCAGTGTAGGCGGGAAGTCCGAGCAGTACTTC.

V usage is TRBV13 and J usage is TRBJ2-7; 7 nucleotides agree with TRBD1. The germline V gene has CDR1 PRHDT and CDR2 FYEKMQ (reference sequence). The CDR3 has 14 residues. The V and J ends lost 5 bases and 6 bases, in that order; junction bases with no gene match: 10. CDR3 in amino acids: CASSPGTEFGEQYF. The CDR3 nucleotides read TGTGCCAGCAGCCCCGGGACAGAGTTTGGCGAGCAGTACTTC.

This clonotype was recorded at least ten times. The V call is TRBV6-1, the J call TRBJ1-5; D might be TRBD1 (6 bases). In germline, CDR1 is MNHNS, CDR2 SASEGT. The V end was cut by 5 bases, the J end by 0 bases, with 11 bases between. The CDR3 runs 15 residues. CDR3: CASSPDRYSNQPQHF. In DNA, the CDR3 is TGTGCCAGCAGTCCTGACAGGTATAGCAATCAGCCCCAGCATTTT.

This sequence joins TRBV19 and TRBJ2-7; D unresolved. V gave up 0 bases and J gave up 4 bases, with 13 bases separating them. Germline V gene sequence: CDR1 LNHDA, CDR2 SQIVND (reference sequence). The CDR3 totals 15 residues. The chain's CDR3 is CASSIDSVAVYEQYF. DNA of the CDR3: TGTGCCAGTAGTATAGATTCGGTGGCAGTTTACGAGCAGTACTTC.

This clonotype has ten or more counts. This chain uses TRBV11-3 with TRBJ2-1; 10 bases match TRBD2. J lost 7 bases, V lost 5 bases, and 11 bases had no gene match. In germline, CDR1 is SGHNT, CDR2 YENEEA. The length of the CDR3 is 16 residues. The CDR3 sequence is CASSASGSSWVNEQFF. In nucleotides, the CDR3 is TGTGCCAGCAGCGCTAGCGGGAGTTCCTGGGTTAATGAGCAGTTCTTC.

This clonotype was seen a handful of times. The chain is built from TRBV4-1 and TRBJ1-6; 7 bases agree with TRBD1. V lost 3 bases to trimming and J lost 5 bases; unmatched junction nucleotides: 4. Germline CDR1 reads MGHRA; CDR2 reads YSYEKL. The CDR3 is 15 residues long. The CDR3 DNA is TGCGCCAGCAGCCAGCCGGGACAGCATAATTCACCCCTCCACTTT. Amino acids: CASSQPGQHNSPLHF.

The gene calls are TRBV18 and TRBJ2-7; D possibly corresponds to TRBD1 (6 bases). Trimming shortened V by 5 bases and J by 5 bases, and 16 bases separated the two germline ends. CDR1 is KGHSH and CDR2 is LQKENI in the germline V gene. This CDR3 contains 14 residues. CDR3 bases: TGTGCCAGCTCAGCACACCCCGGGACACACGAGCAGTACTTC. This encodes CASSAHPGTHEQYF.

The chain links TRBV4-1 to TRBJ1-4; D is ambiguous. The CDR3 length is 15 residues. Germline V gives CDR1 MGHRA, CDR2 YSYEKL. V was cut by 0 bases and J by 12 bases, with 17 bases left in between. CDR3 protein: CASSQDAPGEIELFF. In DNA, the CDR3 is TGCGCCAGCAGCCAAGACGCTCCGGGAGAAATTGAACTGTTTTTT.

This clonotype was observed at least ten times. The V call is TRBV12-3 or TRBV12-4, the J call TRBJ2-2; 13 positions agree with TRBD2. The J segment lost 5 bases and the V segment lost 5 bases, leaving 5 bases of the junction unmatched. The CDR3 has 16 amino acids. As DNA, the CDR3 is TGTGCCAGCAGTCCCCGGACTAGCGGGAGTACCGGGGAGCTGTTTTTT. Translating it yields CASSPRTSGSTGELFF.

This clonotype was counted many times. The chain is built from TRBV3-1 and TRBJ2-1; 8 nucleotides align to TRBD2. Looked up from germline, CDR1 is LGHDT and CDR2 is YNNKEL (reference sequence). The CDR3 sequence is 15 residues long. Trimming cost V 7 bases and J 0 bases; bases outside gene matches: 5. The CDR3 DNA follows: TGTGCCAGCACATTGGCGGGGGGCTCCTACAATGAGCAGTTCTTC. Translation: CASTLAGGSYNEQFF.

Ten or more counts support this clonotype. The chain is built from TRBV5-6 and TRBJ1-2, with a tentative D call TRBD1 (5 bases). This CDR3 region has 13 residues. The germline V gene has CDR1 SGHDT and CDR2 YYEEEE. Trimming pared 1 base from V and 8 bases from J, leaving 12 bases between. CDR3 coding DNA: TGTGCCAGCAGCTTGCCGGGGCTCGGCGGCTACACCTTC. Protein: CASSLPGLGGYTF.

This clonotype was observed at least ten times. The chain recombines TRBV20-1 with TRBJ2-2; D uncertain. With 6 bases removed from V and 6 bases from J, the gap between germline ends came to 14 bases. Germline V lookup: CDR1 DFQATT, CDR2 SNEGSKA (reference sequence). This CDR3 has 13 amino acids. The CDR3 region is CSATNFRAGELFF. As DNA, the CDR3 is TGCAGTGCCACGAACTTCCGGGCCGGGGAGCTGTTTTTT.

The table lists this clonotype with many counts. This chain links TRBV7-2 with TRBJ2-5; no clear D. Germline loops: CDR1 SGHTA, CDR2 FQGNSA. The CDR3 consists of 13 residues. V dropped 2 bases and J dropped 5 bases, with 9 bases sitting between them. The CDR3 DNA sequence: TGTGCCAGCAGCTTAACTATTAAGGAGACCCAGTACTTC. This codes for CASSLTIKETQYF.

The sample holds many counts of this clonotype. The V call is TRBV7-9, the J call TRBJ2-7; tentatively, D is TRBD2 (5 bases). CDR3 size: 12 residues. CDR1 SEHNR and CDR2 FQNEAQ come from the germline V gene (reference sequence). V was cut by 3 bases and J by 3 bases, with 6 bases left in between. CDR3 loop: CASSLGVYEQYF. CDR3 bases: TGTGCCAGCAGCTTGGGAGTCTACGAGCAGTACTTC.

This clonotype showed up many times. The V and J genes are TRBV12-3 or TRBV12-4 and TRBJ1-1; no definite D call. This CDR3 is 13 amino acids long. Trimming stripped 3 bases from V and 1 base from J, with 6 bases between. The CDR3: CASSFRGNTEAFF. Here the CDR3 DNA reads TGTGCCAGCAGTTTCAGAGGGAACACTGAAGCTTTCTTT.

This clonotype has ten or more counts. J is TRBJ2-2 and V is TRBV7-8; TRBD1 aligns across 7 bases. This CDR3 has 15 amino acids. Germline values: CDR1 SGHVS, CDR2 FQNEAQ. With 1 base clipped from V and 1 base from J, the junction kept 0 bases outside the gene matches. The CDR3 loop reads CASSLGTGNTGELFF. DNA of the CDR3: TGTGCCAGCAGCTTAGGGACAGGGAACACCGGGGAGCTGTTTTTT.

In its sample, this clonotype was seen many times. This sequence joins TRBV27 and TRBJ2-2, with D possibly being TRBD1 or TRBD2 (6 bases each). V lost 6 bases and J 4 bases, leaving 24 bases between the germline ends. The CDR3 spans 18 residues. Germline V gene data show CDR1 as MNHEY and CDR2 as SMNVEV (reference sequence). CDR3 coding DNA: TGTGCCAGCAGCTTAGGGGGGATTGGTGTGGGCCGCACCGGGGAGCTGTTTTTT. Translation: CASSLGGIGVGRTGELFF.

This clonotype was seen at least ten times. V and J are TRBV20-1 and TRBJ2-5; TRBD1 matches 7 bases. The CDR3 covers 13 residues. The V and J ends lost 6 bases and 5 bases, in that order; junction bases with no gene match: 9. The V gene's germline CDR1 is DFQATT and CDR2 SNEGSKA (reference sequence). This chain's CDR3 is CSAHRGLGETQYF. The CDR3 region has the DNA TGCAGTGCACACAGGGGCCTTGGGGAGACCCAGTACTTC.